This entry lists 3 T cell receptor beta chains sequenced from one sample in a study of blood T cell repertoires in COVID-19. TCRdb keeps only in-frame clones here, not all; method: immunoSEQ multiplex PCR. The sample records approximately 300,000 clones, 90% being singletons. Sample: peripheral blood. All receptors come from a woman aged 25 to 39 with COVID-19, enrolled during active disease.

The V call is TRBV24-1, the J call TRBJ2-1; 9 bases match TRBD2. The CDR3 runs 17 residues. CDR1 and CDR2 (germline): KGHDR, SFDVKD. Trimming removed 3 bases from V and 0 bases from J; junction bases left unmatched: 5. The CDR3 loop reads CATSDPVAGDSYNEQFF. CDR3 coding DNA: TGTGCCACCAGTGATCCTGTAGCGGGAGACTCCTACAATGAGCAGTTCTTC.

The V call is TRBV10-2, the J call TRBJ1-6; possible D gene TRBD1, 6 bases. Germline lookup yields CDR1 WSHSY and CDR2 SAAADI. CDR3 length: 17 amino acids. Trimming took 4 bases from V and 1 from J, leaving 14 bases between them. The CDR3 coding sequence is TGCGCCAGCAGTGCCTTGAGGGGGGGATCCTATAATTCACCCCTCCACTTT. This sequence encodes CASSALRGGSYNSPLHF.

The gene calls are TRBV28 and TRBJ1-6; tentative D call: TRBD1 (6 bases). Trimming took 3 bases from V and 9 from J, leaving 9 bases between them. This CDR3 is built from 13 residues. Per the germline V gene, CDR1 is MDHEN and CDR2 is SYDVKM. CDR3 sequence: CASSFRGSSPLHF. CDR3 coding DNA: TGTGCCAGCAGTTTCAGGGGAAGTTCACCCCTCCACTTT.